What follows is one TCR beta chain and its context. Its antigen target is currently unknown. No per-base quality is available; no much larger clone lies one base away. TCRbeta CDR3 regions were amplified from genomic DNA using the immunoSEQ Assay, a bias-controlled multiplex PCR. Per the original workflow: The number of nucleated cells in each sample was estimated by amplification of reference gene primers within the assay. To quantify the absolute abundance of each unique TCRbeta CDR3 rearrangement, sequence reads were collapsed and filtered. For each sample, productive Simpson clonality was calculated by taking the square root of Simpson's diversity index across productive rearrangements. TCRdb retrieved this table from immuneACCESS and kept in-frame rearrangements only. Not all clones are present; in checked studies, unresolved V genes account for under half, and no reason is known for the remainder. V and J calls and clone size follow that table, whereas D and trimming were derived from the DNA. This sample is represented by a few hundred thousand clones; more than 80% of them were singletons. The top ten hold about 6% of the sample.

CDR1 and CDR2, looked up from the germline V gene (reference sequence), are LNHDA and SQIVND. Taken from cysteine to phenylalanine, the CDR3 has 14 residues. Here the CDR3 DNA is all that survives: 42 bases in frame from base 1. After removal of 8 bases from V and 5 bases from J, the junction retains 6 bases not matched to a gene. Another Seattle source contributed samples from volunteer blood donors who had recovered from COVID-19. Each collaborating institution followed its own protocols to collect whole blood in K2EDTA tubes. Collaborator samples were shipped for TCRbeta analysis as frozen whole blood, isolated PBMCs, or DNA extracted from either sample type. The data are from a study of blood T cell repertoires in COVID-19 (dated by TCRdb to 2020 to 2021). Background for the entire study: Samples covering the acute and convalescent phases of COVID-19 were provided by collaborators in the United States, Italy and Spain. Deeply sampled blood TCRbeta repertoires from subjects exposed to, actively infected with, or recovered from COVID-19 were included in the dataset. Where available, HLA class I and class II types were obtained from metadata supplied by the sample provider rather than from assay-based typing. The sample metadata nearly always contained a de-identified subject ID, COVID-19 status, age in years and sex. The material from the prospective study consisted of cDNA or gDNA derived from T cells, B-cell-depleted T cells, or PBMCs. The repertoires were made available in a free public database intended to serve as a resource for research on the immune response to SARS-CoV-2. Samples came from the ongoing ImmuneRACE study (first 160 participants) plus 1,254 subjects from 6 global collaborators.

What the research found in general, with its limitations: How much clinical and demographic metadata was included differed by source and by participant, and the metadata was provided uncurated.

The sample was peripheral blood. This chain is built from TRBV19 and TRBJ2-1; a stretch of 10 junction bases matches TRBD1. This TCR derives from a young man who had recovered from COVID-19. The CDR3 reads as follows: CASDPGQGHNEQFF. The sequenced DNA is TGTGCCAGTGACCCGGGACAGGGGCACAATGAGCAGTTCTTC. With all but the CDR3 taken from the reference TRBV19 and TRBJ2-1 genes, the full variable domain is: DGGITQSPKYLFRKEGQNVTLSCEQNLNHDAMYWYRQDPGQGLRLIYYSQIVNDFQKGDIAEGYSVSREKKESFPLTVTSAQKNPTAFYLCASDPGQGHNEQFFGPGTRLTVL.